One and the same sample provided the 4 T cell receptor beta chains below, sequenced in a study of CD8 T cells in Susac syndrome (dated by TCRdb to about 2019). Libraries came from the immunoSEQ multiplex PCR assay. RNA was extracted using the RNeasy kit, and about 0.5 to 1 microgram was reverse transcribed with random hexamers. Through fastp at Q25 and MiXCR, TCRdb rebuilt clones from the public reads, retaining in-frame beta chains. Identical CDR3 proteins give one entry, which carries the most common genes and DNA. In this sample the table shows about 140,000 distinct CDR3 sequences, 85% to 95% of which occur a single time. The top ten constitute 0.15% to 0.2% of the sample. Input material: CD8+ T cells from PBMCs. These receptors originate from a human donor with Susac syndrome.

The chain has TRBV30 and TRBJ1-1; the D is unclear. The CDR3 has 11 residues. With 0 bases removed from V and 8 bases from J, the gap between germline ends came to 7 bases. Germline CDR1 and CDR2: GTSNPN and SVGIG (reference sequence). CDR3 protein: CAWSVIIEAFF. CDR3 DNA sequence: TGTGCCTGGAGTGTAATCATAGAAGCTTTCTTT.

The V and J genes are TRBV12-3 or TRBV12-4 and TRBJ2-7; D is uncertain. CDR3 length: 12 residues. The V end was cut by 5 bases, the J end by 2 bases, with 7 bases between. As DNA, the CDR3 is TGTGCCAGCAGTATTTCGACCTACGAGCAGTACTTC. Translation: CASSISTYEQYF.

The chain couples TRBV28 to TRBJ1-5; possible D gene TRBD1, 6 bases. Trimming took off 6 bases at V and 2 bases at J, with 11 bases between the two ends. This CDR3 has 14 residues. Germline CDR1 MDHEN, CDR2 SYDVKM. CDR3 in DNA: TGTGCCAGCAGGTTCGAGGGGGGCAATCAGCCCCAGCATTTT. It is translated as CASRFEGGNQPQHF.

CDR3 region: CASSYYGGMEDQPQHF. The CDR3 DNA reads TGTGCCAGCAGTTACTACGGGGGGATGGAGGATCAGCCCCAGCATTTT. The rearrangement joins TRBV6-6 to TRBJ1-5; a possible D gene is TRBD1 (5 bases). Germline loops: CDR1 MNHNY, CDR2 SVGAGI (reference sequence). CDR3 length equals 16 residues. V shed 1 base and J shed 5 bases, with 15 bases lying between them.